This T cell receptor beta chain was profiled in a study of preoperative IRX-2 immunotherapy in early breast cancer. Germline V lookup: CDR1 SGHRS, CDR2 YFSETQ. CDR3 size: 14 residues. The V segment lost 3 bases and the J segment 2 bases; nucleotides outside the gene matches: 4. As to treatment: preoperative locoregional IRX-2 cytokine immunotherapy. This phase Ib study tested locoregional IRX-2 cytokine immunotherapy given before surgery. Only in-frame clones appear in the TCRdb table, and some are missing; sequencing was by immunoSEQ multiplex PCR. Of around 34,000 clones in the sample, over 80% were seen once.

The chain joins TRBV5-1 to TRBJ2-7; 8 nucleotides agree with TRBD1. The clonotype was recovered from a human donor with breast cancer. The sequencing used lymph node tissue, collected from a patient treated with IRX-2 immunotherapy. The CDR3 nucleotides read TGCGCCAGCAGCTCGGAGGGACAGGCCTACGAGCAGTACTTC. Translated: CASSSEGQAYEQYF.